Listed below are T cell receptor beta chains from one sample, sequenced in a study of shared clonotypes between healthy human individuals. Libraries were prepared by immunoSEQ multiplex PCR; TCRdb keeps only in-frame clonotypes and omits some of them. The table lists approximately 2.4 million clones, 95% of them singletons. Sequenced sample: naive CD4+ T cells sorted from blood. These receptors were collected from a man in his late teens or twenties in good health. CDR3s include the opening cysteine and the closing phenylalanine or tryptophan. Each record gives: D gene, V gene, J gene, clone size, CDR3 DNA, CDR3 protein. A D gene is named only where the DNA matches it firmly. Some rows have no size entry. The others give once, few or many, or a class for an expanded clone.

D: -
V: TRBV11-2
J: TRBJ2-7
size: -
DNA: TGTGCCAGCAGCTTACAACCGACAGGCTCCTACGAGCAGTACTTC
CDR3: CASSLQPTGSYEQYF

D: TRBD1
V: TRBV9
J: TRBJ1-3
size: -
DNA: TGTGCCAGCAGCGGCTCCGGGACAGCTGGAAACACCATATATTTT
CDR3: CASSGSGTAGNTIYF

D: -
V: TRBV4-3
J: TRBJ2-7
size: once
DNA: TGCGCCAGCAGCCAAGACGGGGGGCCACCTTACGAGCAGTACTTC
CDR3: CASSQDGGPPYEQYF

D: -
V: TRBV6-5
J: TRBJ1-5
size: -
DNA: TGTGCCAGCAGACTCGGGGGTTATAGCAATCAGCCCCAGCATTTT
CDR3: CASRLGGYSNQPQHF

D: -
V: TRBV6-1
J: TRBJ1-1
size: once
DNA: TGTGCCAGCAGTGATAGCGGTTTAAGGACTGAAGCTTTCTTT
CDR3: CASSDSGLRTEAFF

D: TRBD2
V: TRBV2
J: TRBJ2-3
size: -
DNA: TGTGCCAGCAGACCCCGGGGGGGCGGGGCAGATACGCAGTATTTT
CDR3: CASRPRGGGADTQYF

D: TRBD1
V: TRBV28
J: TRBJ1-4
size: -
DNA: TGTGCCAGCAGGCCTGACAGGGTGAATAGTGAAAAACTGTTTTTT
CDR3: CASRPDRVNSEKLFF

D: TRBD1
V: TRBV4-1
J: TRBJ1-6
size: -
DNA: TGCGCCAGCAGCCAACTTCCAGGGGGCTATTCACCCCTCCACTTT
CDR3: CASSQLPGGYSPLHF

D: -
V: TRBV6-5
J: TRBJ2-3
size: once
DNA: TGTGCCAGCAGTTACTCGAGACGAGATACGCAGTATTTT
CDR3: CASSYSRRDTQYF

D: TRBD2
V: TRBV11-2
J: TRBJ2-7
size: -
DNA: TGTGCCAGCAGCTTAGCCCGGGGACTAGACCTTCAAACCTACGAGCAGTACTTC
CDR3: CASSLARGLDLQTYEQYF

D: -
V: TRBV5-4
J: TRBJ1-3
size: -
DNA: TGTGCCAGCAGCTCCGGGTTTGGAAACACCATATATTTT
CDR3: CASSSGFGNTIYF

D: -
V: TRBV5-1
J: TRBJ2-7
size: once
DNA: TGCGCCAGCAGCTTGGAAGGGAGTTCCTACGAGCAGTACTTC
CDR3: CASSLEGSSYEQYF

D: -
V: TRBV10-2
J: TRBJ1-2
size: -
DNA: TGCGCCAGCAGTGAGTATTCGAGGGCGCCAGATGGTGGCTACACCTTC
CDR3: CASSEYSRAPDGGYTF

D: -
V: TRBV7-9
J: TRBJ2-1
size: -
DNA: TGTGCCAGCAGCTTAGGACGGGACGTAACCTACAATGAGCAGTTCTTC
CDR3: CASSLGRDVTYNEQFF

D: -
V: TRBV7-9
J: TRBJ2-3
size: -
DNA: TGTGCCAGCAGCACAGATACGCAGTATTTT
CDR3: CASSTDTQYF

D: TRBD1
V: TRBV5-5
J: TRBJ2-1
size: -
DNA: TGTGCCAGCAGCCAACGACAGGGGGCTATTTACAATGAGCAGTTCTTC
CDR3: CASSQRQGAIYNEQFF

D: -
V: TRBV18
J: TRBJ1-4
size: -
DNA: TGTGCCAGCTCACCACGGCTTAATGAAAAACTGTTTTTT
CDR3: CASSPRLNEKLFF

D: -
V: TRBV5-6
J: TRBJ1-1
size: -
DNA: TGTGCCAGCAGCCGCCCCAACCAGAACACTGAAGCTTTCTTT
CDR3: CASSRPNQNTEAFF

D: -
V: TRBV6-5
J: TRBJ2-2
size: -
DNA: TGTGCCAGCAGCCTAATCGAAAACACCGGGGAGCTGTTTTTT
CDR3: CASSLIENTGELFF

D: TRBD2
V: TRBV10-3
J: TRBJ2-7
size: -
DNA: TGTGCCATCAGCGCGACTAGCGGGAGCTCCTACGAGCAGTACTTC
CDR3: CAISATSGSSYEQYF

D: -
V: TRBV7-9
J: TRBJ1-1
size: -
DNA: TGTGCCAGCAGCTTAGTAGCTAGGGGCACTGAAGCTTTCTTT
CDR3: CASSLVARGTEAFF

D: TRBD2
V: TRBV15
J: TRBJ2-7
size: -
DNA: TGTGCCACCAGCAGAGATTTATCCGAGCGGGGGAGGGCCTACGAGCAGTACTTC
CDR3: CATSRDLSERGRAYEQYF

D: -
V: TRBV7-2
J: TRBJ1-1
size: -
DNA: TGTGCCAGCAGCTTAGAGGCGGGGAACACTGAAGCTTTCTTT
CDR3: CASSLEAGNTEAFF

D: -
V: TRBV9
J: TRBJ2-1
size: -
DNA: TGTGCCAGCACCACAGACCCCTACAATGAGCAGTTCTTC
CDR3: CASTTDPYNEQFF

D: -
V: TRBV5-4
J: TRBJ1-4
size: -
DNA: TGTGCCAGCAGCCTTACAACCGGGGCAAATGAAAAACTGTTTTTT
CDR3: CASSLTTGANEKLFF

D: -
V: TRBV11-3
J: TRBJ2-3
size: once
DNA: TGTGCCAGCAGAAACGCCTACACAGATACGCAGTATTTT
CDR3: CASRNAYTDTQYF

D: TRBD2
V: TRBV25-1
J: TRBJ2-3
size: -
DNA: TGTGCCAGCAGTGTCGGGGGAGGGCCGACAGATACGCAGTATTTT
CDR3: CASSVGGGPTDTQYF

D: TRBD1
V: TRBV4-1
J: TRBJ1-6
size: -
DNA: TGCGCCAGCAGCCGTTCCCATGGGACAGGGAATTCACCCCTCCACTTT
CDR3: CASSRSHGTGNSPLHF

D: -
V: TRBV25-1
J: TRBJ1-1
size: -
DNA: TGTGCCAGCAGTGAAGCGGGTTCGGGGACAGCTTTCTTT
CDR3: CASSEAGSGTAFF

D: TRBD2
V: TRBV2
J: TRBJ2-3
size: -
DNA: TGTGCCAGCAGGACTCTACCCGGGACTAGCGGCACAGATACGCAGTATTTT
CDR3: CASRTLPGTSGTDTQYF

D: -
V: TRBV7-6
J: TRBJ2-3
size: -
DNA: TGTGCCAGCAGCCAGACTAGTAGTACGCAGTATTTT
CDR3: CASSQTSSTQYF

D: -
V: TRBV28
J: TRBJ2-2
size: -
DNA: TGTGCCAGCAGTTCGTTCGGCGGCGGGAACACCGGGGAGCTGTTTTTT
CDR3: CASSSFGGGNTGELFF

D: -
V: TRBV30
J: TRBJ1-5
size: -
DNA: TGTGCCTGGCGTCATCTCAATCAGCCCCAGCATTTT
CDR3: CAWRHLNQPQHF

D: -
V: TRBV10-1
J: TRBJ2-4
size: -
DNA: TGCGCCAGCAGTGAGTCAGGGTTGGGCATTCAGTACTTC
CDR3: CASSESGLGIQYF